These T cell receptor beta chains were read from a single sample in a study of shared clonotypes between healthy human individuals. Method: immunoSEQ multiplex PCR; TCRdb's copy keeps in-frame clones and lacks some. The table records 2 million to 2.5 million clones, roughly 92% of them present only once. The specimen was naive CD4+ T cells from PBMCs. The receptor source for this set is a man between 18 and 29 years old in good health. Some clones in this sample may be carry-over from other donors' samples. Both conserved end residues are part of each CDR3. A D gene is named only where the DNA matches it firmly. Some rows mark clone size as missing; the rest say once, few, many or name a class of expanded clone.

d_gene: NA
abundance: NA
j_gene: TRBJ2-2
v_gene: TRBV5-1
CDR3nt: TGCGCCAGCAGCTTGTTAAGGGCACTGAACACCGGGGAGCTGTTTTTT
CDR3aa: CASSLLRALNTGELFF

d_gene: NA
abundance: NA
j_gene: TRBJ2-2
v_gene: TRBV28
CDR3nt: TGTGCCAGCAGCCGTAACTGGCTAGCGTCCGGGGAGCTGTTTTTT
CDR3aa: CASSRNWLASGELFF

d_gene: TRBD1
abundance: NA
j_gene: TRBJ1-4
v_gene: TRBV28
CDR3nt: TGTGCCAGCAGTCTGGGACAGGGTTCTGAAAAACTGTTTTTT
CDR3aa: CASSLGQGSEKLFF

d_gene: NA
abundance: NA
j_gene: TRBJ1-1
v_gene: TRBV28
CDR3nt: TGTGCCAGCAGTTTATTACAGGGAGGTGTTTGGGAAGCTTTCTTT
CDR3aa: CASSLLQGGVWEAFF

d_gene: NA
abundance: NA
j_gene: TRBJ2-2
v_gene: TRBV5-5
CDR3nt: TGTGCCAGCAGCTTGCGGGGTCCCACGAACACCGGGGAGCTGTTTTTT
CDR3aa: CASSLRGPTNTGELFF

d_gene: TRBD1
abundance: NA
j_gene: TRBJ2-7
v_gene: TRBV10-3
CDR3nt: TGTGCCATCAGTTTAACAGGGGGCTTGTACGAGCAGTACTTC
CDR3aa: CAISLTGGLYEQYF

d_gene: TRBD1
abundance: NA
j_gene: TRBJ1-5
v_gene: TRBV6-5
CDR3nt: TGTGCCAGCAGGCTCGGGACAGGGTCCAATCAGCCCCAGCATTTT
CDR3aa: CASRLGTGSNQPQHF

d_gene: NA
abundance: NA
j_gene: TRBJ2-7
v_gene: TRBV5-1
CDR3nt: TGCGCCAGCAGCTTGGTGGGACCAAGGTACGAGCAGTACTTC
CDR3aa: CASSLVGPRYEQYF

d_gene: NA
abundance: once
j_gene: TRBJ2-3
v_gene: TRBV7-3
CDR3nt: TGTGCCAGCAGCTGGGGGACGGGACCACCCGATACGCAGTATTTT
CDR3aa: CASSWGTGPPDTQYF

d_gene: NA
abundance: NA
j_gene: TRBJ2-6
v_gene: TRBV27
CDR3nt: TGTGCCAGCAGGCCTGGGGCAGGGGAGACTGGGGCCAACGTCCTGACTTTC
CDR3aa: CASRPGAGETGANVLTF

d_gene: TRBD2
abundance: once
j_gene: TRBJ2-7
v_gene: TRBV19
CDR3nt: TGTGCCAGTAGTAGGAGCGGGGGCACTCCCGAGCAGTACTTC
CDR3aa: CASSRSGGTPEQYF

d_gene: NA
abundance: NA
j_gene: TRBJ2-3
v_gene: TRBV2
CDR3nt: TGTGCCAGCAGTGGCCGGGACACCGAGGGAGATACGCAGTATTTT
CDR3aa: CASSGRDTEGDTQYF

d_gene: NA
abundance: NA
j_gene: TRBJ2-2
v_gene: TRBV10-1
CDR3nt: TGCGCCAGCAGTGAGTCGACGAGTACACGGGGACCGAACACCGGGGAGCTGTTTTTT
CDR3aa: CASSESTSTRGPNTGELFF

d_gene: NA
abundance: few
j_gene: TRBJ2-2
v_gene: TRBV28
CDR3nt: TGTGCCAGCAGTCCCAGTACCCGCGCCACCGGGGAGCTGTTTTTT
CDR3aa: CASSPSTRATGELFF

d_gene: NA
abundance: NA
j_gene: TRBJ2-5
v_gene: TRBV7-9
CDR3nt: TGTGCCAGCAGCTTGGTGGGGGGACGCCAAGAGACCCAGTACTTC
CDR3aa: CASSLVGGRQETQYF

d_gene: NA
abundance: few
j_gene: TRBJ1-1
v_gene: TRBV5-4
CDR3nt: TGTGCCAGCCAACTCCGGGACCGGTACACTGAAGCTTTCTTT
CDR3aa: CASQLRDRYTEAFF

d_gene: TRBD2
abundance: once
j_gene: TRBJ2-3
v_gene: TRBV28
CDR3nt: TGTGCCAGCTCCAGACTAGCCACAGATACGCAGTATTTT
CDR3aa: CASSRLATDTQYF

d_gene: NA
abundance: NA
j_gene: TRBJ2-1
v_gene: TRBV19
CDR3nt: TGTGCCAGTAGGATGAATCCGAAAGTCCTTAACAATGAGCAGTTCTTC
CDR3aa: CASRMNPKVLNNEQFF

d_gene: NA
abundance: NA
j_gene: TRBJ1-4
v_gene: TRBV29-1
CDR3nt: TGCAGCGTTGTAGGTCCAACTAATGAAAAACTGTTTTTT
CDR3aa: CSVVGPTNEKLFF

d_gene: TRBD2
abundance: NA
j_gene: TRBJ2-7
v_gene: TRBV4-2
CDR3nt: TGTGCCAGCAGCCAAAACCCCACTAGCGGGAGAGGAAGAACCTACGAGCAGTACTTC
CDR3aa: CASSQNPTSGRGRTYEQYF

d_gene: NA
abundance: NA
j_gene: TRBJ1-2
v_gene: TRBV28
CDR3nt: TGTGCCAGCAGTAGATATGGCTACACCTTC
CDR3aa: CASSRYGYTF

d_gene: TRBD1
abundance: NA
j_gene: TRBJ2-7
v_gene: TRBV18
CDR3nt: TGTGCCAGCTCACCGCTCCCCGGGACAGGGGGACGCGGGGGGAGGTACGAGCAGTACTTC
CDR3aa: CASSPLPGTGGRGGRYEQYF

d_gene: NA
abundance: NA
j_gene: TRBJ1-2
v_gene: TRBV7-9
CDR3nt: TGTGCCAGCAGCTTAGTGTGGGGAACTAACTATGGCTACACCTTC
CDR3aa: CASSLVWGTNYGYTF

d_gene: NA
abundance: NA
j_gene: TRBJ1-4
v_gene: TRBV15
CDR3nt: TGTGCCACCAGCAGAGACCGTGAAAAACTGTTTTTT
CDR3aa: CATSRDREKLFF

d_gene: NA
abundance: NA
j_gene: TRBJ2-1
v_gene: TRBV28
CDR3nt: TGTGCCAGCAGCCGTTTGGGGTTCACAGGGACTCGGAGCTCCTACAATGAGCAGTTCTTC
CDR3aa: CASSRLGFTGTRSSYNEQFF

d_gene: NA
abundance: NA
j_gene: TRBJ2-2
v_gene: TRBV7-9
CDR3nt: TGTGCCAGCAGCGTGGACACCGGGGAGCTGTTTTTT
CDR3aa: CASSVDTGELFF

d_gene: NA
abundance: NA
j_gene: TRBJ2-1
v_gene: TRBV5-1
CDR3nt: TGCGCCAGCACTGAGATCGCGGGGACGAACAATGAGCAGTTCTTC
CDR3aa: CASTEIAGTNNEQFF

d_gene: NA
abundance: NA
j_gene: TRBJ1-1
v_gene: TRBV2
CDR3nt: TGTGCCAGCGGAGAGGGACGGGCCTGGAACACTGAAGCTTTCTTT
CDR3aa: CASGEGRAWNTEAFF

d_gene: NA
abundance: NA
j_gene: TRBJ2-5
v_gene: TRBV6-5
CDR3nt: TGTGCCAGCAGTTTCGCCGGGACCCAGTACTTC
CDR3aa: CASSFAGTQYF